This TCR beta chain stems from a study of blood T cell repertoires in COVID-19. On the study more broadly: COVID-19 samples collected from the United States, Italy and Spain covered acute and convalescent phases.

This CDR3 has 11 amino acids. Looked up from germline, CDR1 is KGHSH and CDR2 is LQKENI. Between the trimmed V and J ends, which lost 2 bases and 11 bases, there was a span of 9 bases. In the original analysis: Using reference gene primer amplification, nucleated cell counts were estimated. Clones were sequenced by immunoSEQ multiplex PCR, and TCRdb holds only the in-frame ones, with some missing. V and J calls and clone size come straight from that table; D and trimming were deduced from the DNA. Among more than 200,000 clones listed, around 86% were seen once. The receptor's source is a man in his fifties with COVID-19, enrolled during active disease. This chain connects TRBV18 to TRBJ1-1; the D gene is possibly TRBD1 (6 bases). Input material: peripheral blood. CDR3 sequence (DNA): TGTGCCAGCTCACCAATGGGGGCGGCTTTCTTT. It codes for CASSPMGAAFF.